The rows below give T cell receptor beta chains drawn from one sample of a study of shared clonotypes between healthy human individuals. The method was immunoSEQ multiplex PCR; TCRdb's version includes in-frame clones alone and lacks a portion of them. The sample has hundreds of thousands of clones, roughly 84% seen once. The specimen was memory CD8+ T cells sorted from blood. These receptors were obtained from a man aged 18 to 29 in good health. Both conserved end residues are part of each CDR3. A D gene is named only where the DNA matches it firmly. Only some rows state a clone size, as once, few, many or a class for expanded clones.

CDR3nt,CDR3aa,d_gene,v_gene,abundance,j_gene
TGTGCCAGCAGTTTAGGGCCGGGACAGGGCGTCGGGGAGCTGTTTTTT,CASSLGPGQGVGELFF,TRBD1,TRBV27,-,TRBJ2-2
TGCGCCAGCAGGGCCGGGACAGGGCCCTCCTACGAGCAGTACTTC,CASRAGTGPSYEQYF,TRBD1,TRBV5-1,-,TRBJ2-7
TGTGCCAGCGGACAGGGGGATGAGGCCGGGGAGCTGTTTTTT,CASGQGDEAGELFF,TRBD1,TRBV6-4,-,TRBJ2-2
TGTGCCAGCAGTTACGTGGCAGCCTCCTATGGCTACACCTTC,CASSYVAASYGYTF,-,TRBV6-5,-,TRBJ1-2
TGCGCCAGCAGATCCGGGACTAGCGGGAGTGGGAGCACAGATACGCAGTATTTT,CASRSGTSGSGSTDTQYF,TRBD2,TRBV4-1,-,TRBJ2-3
TGCGCCAGCAGCTTGTTCCGGGACAGTCAAGAGACCCAGTACTTC,CASSLFRDSQETQYF,TRBD1,TRBV5-1,-,TRBJ2-5
TGTGCCAGCAGCCCCCTAGCGGGAGAGGGAGAGACCCAGTACTTC,CASSPLAGEGETQYF,TRBD2,TRBV14,-,TRBJ2-5
TGTGCCAGCAGTTTAATATTTGGGACGGTCTACGAGCAGTACTTC,CASSLIFGTVYEQYF,-,TRBV27,-,TRBJ2-7
TGTGCCAGCCAAACGGGACAGGGGATCGTCGAGCAGTACTTC,CASQTGQGIVEQYF,TRBD1,TRBV2,-,TRBJ2-7
TGTGCCTGGGGAGGACAGGCCTACAATGAGCAGTTCTTC,CAWGGQAYNEQFF,TRBD1,TRBV30,-,TRBJ2-1
TGTGCCAGCAGCCAGGGCCCTATCTCCTACAATGAGCAGTTCTTC,CASSQGPISYNEQFF,-,TRBV7-3,-,TRBJ2-1
TGTGCCAGCAGTTTAGACGCTAACCTCAGGTCACCCCTCCACTTT,CASSLDANLRSPLHF,-,TRBV28,few,TRBJ1-6
TGTGCCAGTGGTCTCCAGACAGATTACGAGCAGTACTTC,CASGLQTDYEQYF,-,TRBV19,-,TRBJ2-7
TGTGCCAGCAGCTTAGAATACGGAGACAATGAGCAGTTCTTC,CASSLEYGDNEQFF,-,TRBV11-3,-,TRBJ2-1
TGCGCCAGCAGCCAAGTAAAGGGGGTCCCAGGAGAACCGAACACTGAAGCTTTCTTT,CASSQVKGVPGEPNTEAFF,-,TRBV4-1,-,TRBJ1-1
TGTGCTAGTGGTTTCTCCGGGCAACAGTTCTTC,CASGFSGQQFF,-,TRBV12-5,-,TRBJ2-1